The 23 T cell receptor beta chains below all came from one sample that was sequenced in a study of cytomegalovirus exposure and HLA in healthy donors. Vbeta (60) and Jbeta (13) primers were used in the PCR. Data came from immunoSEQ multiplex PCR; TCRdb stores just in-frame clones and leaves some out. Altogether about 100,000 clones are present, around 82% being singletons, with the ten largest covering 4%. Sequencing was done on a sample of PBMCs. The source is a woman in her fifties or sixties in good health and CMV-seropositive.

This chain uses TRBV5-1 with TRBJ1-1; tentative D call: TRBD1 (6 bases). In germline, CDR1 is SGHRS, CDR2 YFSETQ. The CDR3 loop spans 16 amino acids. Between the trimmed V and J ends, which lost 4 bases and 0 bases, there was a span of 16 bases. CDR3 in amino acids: CASSGGQTNMNTEAFF. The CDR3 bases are TGCGCCAGCAGCGGAGGACAGACGAACATGAACACTGAAGCTTTCTTT.

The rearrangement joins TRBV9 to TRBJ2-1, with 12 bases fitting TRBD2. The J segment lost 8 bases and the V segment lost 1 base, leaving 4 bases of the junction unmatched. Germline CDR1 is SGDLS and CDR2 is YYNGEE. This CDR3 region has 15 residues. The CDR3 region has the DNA TGTGCCAGCAGCGTAACGGGACTAGCGGGTTATGAGCAGTTCTTC. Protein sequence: CASSVTGLAGYEQFF.

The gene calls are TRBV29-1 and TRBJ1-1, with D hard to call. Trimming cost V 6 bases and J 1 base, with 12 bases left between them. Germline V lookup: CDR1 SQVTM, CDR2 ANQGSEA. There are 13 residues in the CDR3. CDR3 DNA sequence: TGCAGCGTAAAAGGTCAGGAGAACACTGAAGCTTTCTTT. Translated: CSVKGQENTEAFF.

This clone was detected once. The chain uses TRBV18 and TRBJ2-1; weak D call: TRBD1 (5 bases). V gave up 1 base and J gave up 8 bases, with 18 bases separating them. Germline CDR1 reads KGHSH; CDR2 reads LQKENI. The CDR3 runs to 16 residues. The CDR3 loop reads CASSPHADIIGDEQFF. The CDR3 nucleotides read TGTGCCAGCTCACCACACGCGGACATAATAGGTGATGAGCAGTTCTTC.

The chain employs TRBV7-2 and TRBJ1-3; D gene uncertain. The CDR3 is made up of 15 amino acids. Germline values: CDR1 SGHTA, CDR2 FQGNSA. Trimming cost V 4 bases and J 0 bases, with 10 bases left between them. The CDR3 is CASSSSPGSGNTIYF. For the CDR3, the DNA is TGTGCCAGCAGCTCGTCCCCGGGCTCTGGAAACACCATATATTTT.

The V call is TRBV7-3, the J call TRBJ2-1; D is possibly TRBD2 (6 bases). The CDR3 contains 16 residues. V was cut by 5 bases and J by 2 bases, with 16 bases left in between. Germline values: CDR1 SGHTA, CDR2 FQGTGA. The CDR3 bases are TGTGCCAGCAGCCTACACCCCGGGAGTGCCTACAATGAGCAGTTCTTC. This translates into CASSLHPGSAYNEQFF.

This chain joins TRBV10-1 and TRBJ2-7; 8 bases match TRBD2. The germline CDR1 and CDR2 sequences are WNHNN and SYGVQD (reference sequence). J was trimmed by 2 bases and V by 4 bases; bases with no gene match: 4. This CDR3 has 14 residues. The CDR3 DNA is TGCGCCAGCAGTGCCACTAGCGGCCCCTACGAGCAGTACTTC. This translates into CASSATSGPYEQYF.

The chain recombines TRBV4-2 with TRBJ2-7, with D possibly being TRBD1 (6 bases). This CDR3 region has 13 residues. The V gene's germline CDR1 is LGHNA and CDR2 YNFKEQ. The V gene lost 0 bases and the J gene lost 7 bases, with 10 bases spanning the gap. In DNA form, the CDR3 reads TGTGCCAGCAGCCAAGATCGAACAGGGGAGCAGTACTTC. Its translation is CASSQDRTGEQYF.

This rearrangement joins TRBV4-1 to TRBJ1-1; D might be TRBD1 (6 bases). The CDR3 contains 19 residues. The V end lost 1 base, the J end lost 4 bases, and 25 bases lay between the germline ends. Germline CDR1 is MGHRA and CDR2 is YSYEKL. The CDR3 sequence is CASSQVGRGGAYRGTEAFF. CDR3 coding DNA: TGCGCCAGCAGCCAAGTTGGGAGGGGGGGGGCGTATCGGGGCACTGAAGCTTTCTTT.

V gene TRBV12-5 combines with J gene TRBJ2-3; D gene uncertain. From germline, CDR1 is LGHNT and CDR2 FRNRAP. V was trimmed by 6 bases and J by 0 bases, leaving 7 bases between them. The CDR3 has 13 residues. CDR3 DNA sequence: TGTGCTAGTGGCACGACTAGCACAGATACGCAGTATTTT. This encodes CASGTTSTDTQYF.

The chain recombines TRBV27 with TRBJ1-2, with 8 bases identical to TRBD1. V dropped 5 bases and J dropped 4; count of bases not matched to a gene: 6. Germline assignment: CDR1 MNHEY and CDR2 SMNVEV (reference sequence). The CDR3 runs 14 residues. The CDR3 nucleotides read TGTGCCAGCAGTCCGCAGGGGGCGGTCTATGGCTACACCTTC. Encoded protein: CASSPQGAVYGYTF.

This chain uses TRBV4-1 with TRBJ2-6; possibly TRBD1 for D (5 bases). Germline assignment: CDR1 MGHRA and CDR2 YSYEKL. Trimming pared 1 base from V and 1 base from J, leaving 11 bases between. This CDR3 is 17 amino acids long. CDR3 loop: CASSQGMQGSGANVLTF. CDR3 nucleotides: TGCGCCAGCAGCCAAGGGATGCAGGGATCTGGGGCCAACGTCCTGACTTTC.

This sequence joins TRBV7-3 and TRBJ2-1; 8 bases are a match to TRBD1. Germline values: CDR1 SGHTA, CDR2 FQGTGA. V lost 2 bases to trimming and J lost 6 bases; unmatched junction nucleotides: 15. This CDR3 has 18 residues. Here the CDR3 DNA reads TGTGCCAGCAGCTTATTTTTCCGAGGGCAGGGGGCCAGCAATGAGCAGTTCTTC. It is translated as CASSLFFRGQGASNEQFF. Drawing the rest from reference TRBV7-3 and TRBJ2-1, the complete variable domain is GAGVSQTPSNKVTEKGKYVELRCDPISGHTALYWYRQSLGQGPEFLIYFQGTGAADDSGLPNDRFFAVRPEGSVSTLKIQRTERGDSAVYLCASSLFFRGQGASNEQFFGPGTRLTVL.

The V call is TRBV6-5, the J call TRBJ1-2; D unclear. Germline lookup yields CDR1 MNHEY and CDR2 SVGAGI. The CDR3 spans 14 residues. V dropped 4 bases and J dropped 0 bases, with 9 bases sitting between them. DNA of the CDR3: TGTGCCAGCAGTTCAGACGGAGCTAACTATGGCTACACCTTC. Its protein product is CASSSDGANYGYTF.

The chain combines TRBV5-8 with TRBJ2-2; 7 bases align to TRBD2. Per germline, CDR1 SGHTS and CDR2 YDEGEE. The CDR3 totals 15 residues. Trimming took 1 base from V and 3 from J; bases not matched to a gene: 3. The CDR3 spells CASSLRGDYTGELFF. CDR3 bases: TGTGCCAGCAGCTTGCGGGGGGATTACACCGGGGAGCTGTTTTTT.

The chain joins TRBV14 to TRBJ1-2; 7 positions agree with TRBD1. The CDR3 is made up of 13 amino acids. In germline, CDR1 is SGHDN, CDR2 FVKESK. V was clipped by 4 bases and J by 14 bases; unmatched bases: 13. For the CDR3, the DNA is TGTGCCAGCAGCCTCCAAGGGGACAGCGTTAAGACCTTC. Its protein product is CASSLQGDSVKTF.

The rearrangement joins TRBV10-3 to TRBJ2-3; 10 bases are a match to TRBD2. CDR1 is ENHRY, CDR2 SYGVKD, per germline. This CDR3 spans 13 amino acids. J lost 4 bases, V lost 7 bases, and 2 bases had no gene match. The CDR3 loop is CAITGTSADTQYF. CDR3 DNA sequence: TGTGCCATCACGGGGACTAGCGCAGATACGCAGTATTTT.

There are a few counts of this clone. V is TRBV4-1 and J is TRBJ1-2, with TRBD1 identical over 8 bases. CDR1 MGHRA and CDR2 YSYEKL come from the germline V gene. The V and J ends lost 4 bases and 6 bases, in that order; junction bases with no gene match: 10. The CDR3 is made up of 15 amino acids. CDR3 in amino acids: CASSPPIDRGHGYTF. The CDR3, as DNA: TGCGCCAGCAGCCCCCCGATCGACAGGGGTCATGGCTACACCTTC.

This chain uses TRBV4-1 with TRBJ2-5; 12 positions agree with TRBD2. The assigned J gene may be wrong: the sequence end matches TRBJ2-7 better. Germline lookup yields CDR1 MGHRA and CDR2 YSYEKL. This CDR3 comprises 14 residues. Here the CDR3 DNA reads TGCGCCAGCAGCCAAGGGACTAGCGGGGACGAGCAGTACTTC. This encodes CASSQGTSGDEQYF.

In DNA form, the CDR3 reads TGTGCCAGCAGCTCCTTTAGCCTCGAGCAGTACTTC. Translated, it gives CASSSFSLEQYF. The chain carries TRBV7-8 and TRBJ2-7; D ambiguous. Germline V gives CDR1 SGHVS, CDR2 FQNEAQ. V was clipped by 4 bases and J by 6 bases, with 10 bases between them. This CDR3 is 12 amino acids long.

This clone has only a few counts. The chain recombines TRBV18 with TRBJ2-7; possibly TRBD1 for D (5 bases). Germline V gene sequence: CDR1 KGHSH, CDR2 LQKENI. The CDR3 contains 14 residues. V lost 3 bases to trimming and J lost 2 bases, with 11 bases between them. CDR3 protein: CASSPVPGTYEQYF. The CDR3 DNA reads TGTGCCAGCTCACCGGTTCCAGGGACCTACGAGCAGTACTTC.

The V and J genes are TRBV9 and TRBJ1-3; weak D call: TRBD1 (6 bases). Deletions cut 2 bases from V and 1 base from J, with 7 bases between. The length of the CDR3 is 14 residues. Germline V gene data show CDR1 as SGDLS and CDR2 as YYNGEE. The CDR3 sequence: CASSVTGSGNTIYF. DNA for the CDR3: TGTGCCAGCAGCGTTACAGGGTCTGGAAACACCATATATTTT.

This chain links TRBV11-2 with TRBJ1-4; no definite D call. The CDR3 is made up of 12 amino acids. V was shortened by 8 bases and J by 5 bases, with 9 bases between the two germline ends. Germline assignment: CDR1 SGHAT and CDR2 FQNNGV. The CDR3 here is CASSRLNEKLFF. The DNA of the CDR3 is TGTGCCAGCTCGCGTTTGAATGAAAAACTGTTTTTT.